These 18 T cell receptor beta chains came from one sample sequenced in a study of blood T cell repertoires in COVID-19. Here immunoSEQ multiplex PCR was the method, and the copy in TCRdb shows in-frame clones only, minus some. The table shows some 190,000 clones, with more than 75% occurring only once. The sample consisted of peripheral blood. The receptors were sampled from a human donor in a cohort sampled during active COVID-19.

Here the CDR3 DNA reads TGTGCCAGCTCACCACGGGGGGCGAACACCGGGGAGCTGTTTTTT. Residues: CASSPRGANTGELFF. The chain employs TRBV18 and TRBJ2-2; D is possibly TRBD2 (6 bases). CDR1 is KGHSH, CDR2 LQKENI, per germline. The CDR3 extends over 15 amino acids. Trimming cost V 1 base and J 0 bases, with 6 bases left between them.

The chain carries TRBV4-3 and TRBJ1-5; D not certain. CDR1 is LGHNA and CDR2 is YSLEER in the germline V gene. This CDR3 has 13 residues. V lost 4 bases, J lost 3 bases, and 7 bases lay in between. The CDR3 reads CASSPGINQPQHF. CDR3 in DNA: TGCGCCAGCAGCCCCGGGATCAATCAGCCCCAGCATTTT.

J is TRBJ1-6 and V is TRBV7-2, with a possible D match to TRBD1 (5 bases). The CDR3 sequence is 15 residues long. From germline, CDR1 is SGHTA and CDR2 FQGNSA. The ends were cut back, 0 bases at V and 9 bases at J, with 12 bases in the middle. CDR3 in amino acids: CASSLAAGKASPLHF. CDR3 nucleotides: TGTGCCAGCAGCTTAGCAGCAGGGAAGGCTTCACCCCTCCACTTT.

V and J are TRBV5-4 and TRBJ2-1; a weak D match, TRBD1 (6 bases). The CDR3 covers 15 residues. V shed 5 bases and J shed 5 bases, with 17 bases lying between them. CDR1 SGHNT and CDR2 YYREEE come from the germline V gene (reference sequence). CDR3 nucleotides: TGTGCCAGCAGTGAGGGGGATCCCCGCCACAATGAGCAGTTCTTC. Amino acid sequence: CASSEGDPRHNEQFF.

This clone was found once. CDR3: CASSSARGGQETQYF. In DNA form, the CDR3 reads TGCGCCAGCAGCTCTGCTCGAGGCGGCCAAGAGACCCAGTACTTC. The rearrangement links TRBV5-1 to TRBJ2-5; D is unresolved. CDR1 and CDR2 from the germline V gene are SGHRS and YFSETQ. V was pared by 3 bases and J by 1 base, with 13 bases between. CDR3 length: 15 residues.

The gene calls are TRBV12-3 or TRBV12-4 and TRBJ1-6, with D unclear. The CDR3 is 13 residues long. Trimming shortened V by 4 bases and J by 2 bases, and 3 bases separated the two germline ends. CDR3 DNA sequence: TGTGCCAGCAGTTCCGCCTATAATTCACCCCTCCACTTT. Translating gives CASSSAYNSPLHF.

This clone has just one count. The gene calls are TRBV2 and TRBJ1-1, with TRBD1 matching 11 bases. The CDR3 runs to 16 residues. V dropped 7 bases and J dropped 4; count of bases not matched to a gene: 11. The germline V gene has CDR1 SNHLY and CDR2 FYNNEI. For the CDR3, the DNA is TGTGCCAGCATCCCAGGACAGGGGGCAAGCGGCACTGAAGCTTTCTTT. Protein sequence: CASIPGQGASGTEAFF.

The chain uses TRBV7-8 and TRBJ2-5; maybe TRBD1 (5 bases). The CDR3 spans 14 residues. Germline CDR1 reads SGHVS; CDR2 reads FQNEAQ. The V end lost 4 bases, the J end lost 5 bases, and 14 bases lay between the germline ends. Written as DNA, the CDR3 is TGTGCCAGCAGCTGGCAGACAGCCGCGGAGACCCAGTACTTC. Encoded protein: CASSWQTAAETQYF.

A few counts support this clone. V and J are TRBV18 and TRBJ2-7; D is perhaps TRBD1 (6 bases). The CDR3 runs 13 residues. V was pared by 5 bases and J by 5 bases, with 13 bases between. Germline CDR1 reads KGHSH; CDR2 reads LQKENI. CDR3 nucleotide sequence: TGTGCCAGCTCATCGGACAGCTTCGACGAGCAGTACTTC. Translation: CASSSDSFDEQYF.

This sequence joins TRBV15 and TRBJ2-7, with D perhaps TRBD1 (7 bases). The germline V and J ends were trimmed by 0 bases and 4 bases, with 10 bases remaining between them. Looked up from germline, CDR1 is LNHNV and CDR2 is YYDKDF (reference sequence). The CDR3 extends over 14 amino acids. Here the CDR3 reads CATSREQGTYEQYF. CDR3 coding DNA: TGTGCCACCAGCAGAGAACAGGGGACTTACGAGCAGTACTTC.

The chain is built from TRBV9 and TRBJ2-6; tentative D call: TRBD2 (5 bases). The CDR3 is 17 amino acids. Trimming removed 0 bases from V and 4 bases from J, with 14 bases in between. Germline CDR1 and CDR2: SGDLS and YYNGEE. Here the CDR3 DNA reads TGTGCCAGCAGCGTAGCTGGCTCGGGATCCGGGGCCAACGTCCTGACTTTC. Translated: CASSVAGSGSGANVLTF. Full variable domain (remainder filled in from reference TRBV9 and TRBJ2-6): DSGVTQTPKHLITATGQRVTLRCSPRSGDLSVYWYQQSLDQGLQFLIQYYNGEERAKGNILERFSAQQFPDLHSELNLSSLELGDSALYFCASSVAGSGSGANVLTFGAGSRLTVL.

The V and J genes are TRBV7-8 and TRBJ1-1; D uncertain. The CDR3 length is 15 residues. Germline values: CDR1 SGHVS, CDR2 FQNEAQ. The V and J ends lost 1 base and 0 bases respectively, with 9 bases between them. CDR3 bases: TGTGCCAGCAGCTTAGGCCCAGTCATGAACACTGAAGCTTTCTTT. Encoded protein: CASSLGPVMNTEAFF.

The chain joins TRBV5-1 to TRBJ2-7; 11 positions agree with TRBD2. CDR3 length equals 14 residues. CDR1 is SGHRS and CDR2 is YFSETQ in the germline V gene. Trimming cost V 5 bases and J 7 bases; bases outside gene matches: 8. The CDR3 loop is CASRSTSGTREQYF. The CDR3 DNA reads TGCGCCAGCAGATCGACTAGCGGGACGCGGGAGCAGTACTTC.

The chain combines TRBV5-5 with TRBJ2-7, with TRBD1 matching 7 bases. The CDR3 contains 15 residues. Germline-derived CDR1 and CDR2 are SGHKS and YYEKEE (reference sequence). The ends lost 0 bases at V and 1 base at J; junction bases unmatched: 4. Here the CDR3 reads CASSLEGARSYEQYF. The CDR3 DNA follows: TGTGCCAGCAGCTTGGAGGGGGCTAGATCCTACGAGCAGTACTTC.

This sequence joins TRBV7-2 and TRBJ2-6; a possible D gene is TRBD1 (6 bases). Germline assignment: CDR1 SGHTA and CDR2 FQGNSA. V was trimmed by 2 bases and J by 0 bases, leaving 14 bases between them. The CDR3 sequence is 18 residues long. As DNA, the CDR3 is TGTGCCAGCAGCTTACTGGGACACAAACTCTCTGGGGCCAACGTCCTGACTTTC. Its protein is CASSLLGHKLSGANVLTF.

The chain has TRBV7-9 and TRBJ2-7; 7 bases align to TRBD1. Germline CDR1 SEHNR, CDR2 FQNEAQ (reference sequence). The CDR3 has 18 amino acids. The ends lost 4 bases at V and 0 bases at J; junction bases unmatched: 15. The CDR3 reads CASSSLRSSGTASYEQYF. The CDR3 DNA follows: TGTGCCAGCAGCTCCCTTAGATCATCCGGGACAGCCTCCTACGAGCAGTACTTC. The complete variable domain, with remaining parts taken from reference TRBV7-9 and TRBJ2-7, reads DTGVSQNPRHKITKRGQNVTFRCDPISEHNRLYWYRQTLGQGPEFLTYFQNEAQLEKSRLLSDRFSAERPKGSFSTLEIQRTEQGDSAMYLCASSSLRSSGTASYEQYFGPGTRLTVT.

This sequence joins TRBV3-1 (or the pseudogene TRBV3-2) and TRBJ1-5, with TRBD1 as a possible D gene (5 bases). With 1 base removed from V and 2 bases from J, the gap between germline ends came to 18 bases. The CDR3 totals 18 residues. Per germline, CDR1 LGHDT and CDR2 YNNKEL (reference sequence). DNA for the CDR3: TGTGCCAGCAGCCAAGGGGGGGACCCAGGGCCCTGCAATCAGCCCCAGCATTTT. Its translation is CASSQGGDPGPCNQPQHF.

V and J are TRBV7-2 and TRBJ1-1, with 9 bases identical to TRBD1. The germline CDR1 and CDR2 sequences are SGHTA and FQGNSA. With V trimmed by 5 bases and J by 5 bases, 6 bases remained unmatched. This CDR3 has 14 amino acids. CDR3 sequence reads: CASSQDRGVTEAFF. DNA for the CDR3: TGTGCCAGCAGCCAGGACAGGGGAGTAACTGAAGCTTTCTTT.